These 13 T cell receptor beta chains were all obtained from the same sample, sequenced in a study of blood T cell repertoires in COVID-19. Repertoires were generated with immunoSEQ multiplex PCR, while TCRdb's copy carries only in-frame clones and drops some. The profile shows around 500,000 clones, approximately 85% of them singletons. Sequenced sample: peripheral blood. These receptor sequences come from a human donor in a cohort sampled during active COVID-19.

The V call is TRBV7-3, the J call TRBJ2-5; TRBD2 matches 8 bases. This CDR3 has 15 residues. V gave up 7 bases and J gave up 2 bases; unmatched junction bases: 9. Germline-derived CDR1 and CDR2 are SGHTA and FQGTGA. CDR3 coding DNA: TGTGCCAGCAAACAAGAGGGACTAGTACAAGAGACCCAGTACTTC. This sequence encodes CASKQEGLVQETQYF. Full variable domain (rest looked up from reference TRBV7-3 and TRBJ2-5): GAGVSQTPSNKVTEKGKYVELRCDPISGHTALYWYRQSLGQGPEFLIYFQGTGAADDSGLPNDRFFAVRPEGSVSTLKIQRTERGDSAVYLCASKQEGLVQETQYFGPGTRLLVL.

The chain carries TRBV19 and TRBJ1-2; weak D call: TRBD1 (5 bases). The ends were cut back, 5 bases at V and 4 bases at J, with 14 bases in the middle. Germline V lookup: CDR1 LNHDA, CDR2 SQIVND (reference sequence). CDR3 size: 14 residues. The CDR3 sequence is CASSVSGGVYGYTF. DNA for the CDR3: TGTGCCAGTAGTGTCTCTGGGGGGGTCTATGGCTACACCTTC.

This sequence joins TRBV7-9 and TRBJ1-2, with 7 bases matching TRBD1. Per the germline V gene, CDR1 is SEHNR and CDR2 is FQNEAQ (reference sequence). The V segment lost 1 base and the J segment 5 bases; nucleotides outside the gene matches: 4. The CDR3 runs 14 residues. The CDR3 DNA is TGTGCCAGCAGCTTAGGGGACAGCTTATATGGCTACACCTTC. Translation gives CASSLGDSLYGYTF.

The CDR3 protein is CASTRLAGDNEQFF. The DNA for the CDR3 is TGTGCCAGTACCCGACTAGCGGGAGACAATGAGCAGTTCTTC. This rearrangement joins TRBV19 to TRBJ2-1; 12 bases agree with TRBD2. Germline CDR1 LNHDA, CDR2 SQIVND (reference sequence). J was trimmed by 5 bases and V by 7 bases; bases with no gene match: 3. The CDR3 has 14 amino acids.

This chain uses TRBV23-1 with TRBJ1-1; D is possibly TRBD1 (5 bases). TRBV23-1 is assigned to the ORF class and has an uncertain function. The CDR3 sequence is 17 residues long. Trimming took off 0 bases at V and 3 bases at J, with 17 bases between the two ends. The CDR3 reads CASSQSIRGGWDTEAFF. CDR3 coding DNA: TGCGCCAGCAGTCAATCGATCCGGGGGGGGTGGGACACTGAAGCTTTCTTT.

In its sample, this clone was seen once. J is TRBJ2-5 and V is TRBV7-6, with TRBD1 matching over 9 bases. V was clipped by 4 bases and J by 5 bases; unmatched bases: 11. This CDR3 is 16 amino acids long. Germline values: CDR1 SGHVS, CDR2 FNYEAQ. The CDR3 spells CASSSAGTGRSETQYF. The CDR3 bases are TGTGCCAGCAGCTCAGCTGGGACAGGGCGTTCGGAGACCCAGTACTTC.

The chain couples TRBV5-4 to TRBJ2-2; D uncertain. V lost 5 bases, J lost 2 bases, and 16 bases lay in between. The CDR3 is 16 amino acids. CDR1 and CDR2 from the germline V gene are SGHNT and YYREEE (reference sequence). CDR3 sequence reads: CASRSAVGRNTGELFF. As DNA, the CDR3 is TGTGCCAGCAGATCCGCGGTAGGTCGAAACACCGGGGAGCTGTTTTTT.

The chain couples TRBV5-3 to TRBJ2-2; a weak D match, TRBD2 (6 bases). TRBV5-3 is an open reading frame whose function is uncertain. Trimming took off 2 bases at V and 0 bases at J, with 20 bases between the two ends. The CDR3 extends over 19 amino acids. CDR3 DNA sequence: TGTGCCAGAAGCTTTGGTCGGCTAGCGAAGAGGGCGAACACCGGGGAGCTGTTTTTT. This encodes CARSFGRLAKRANTGELFF.

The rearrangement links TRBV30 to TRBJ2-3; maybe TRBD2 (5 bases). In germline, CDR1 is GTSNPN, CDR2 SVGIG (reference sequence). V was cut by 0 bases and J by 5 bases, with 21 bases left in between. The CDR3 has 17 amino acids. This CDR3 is CAWSVSLFPGLGDTQYF. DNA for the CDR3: TGTGCCTGGAGTGTATCCCTCTTTCCGGGGTTGGGAGATACGCAGTATTTT.

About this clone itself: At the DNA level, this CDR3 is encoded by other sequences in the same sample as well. Here the CDR3 DNA reads TGCGCCAGCAGCCTTACTAGCGGGAGCTCCGAGCAGTACTTC. Amino acids: CASSLTSGSSEQYF. This chain links TRBV5-1 with TRBJ2-7; 11 bases are shared with TRBD2. Germline-derived CDR1 and CDR2 are SGHRS and YFSETQ. V lost 4 bases to trimming and J lost 6 bases; unmatched junction nucleotides: 6. This CDR3 is built from 14 residues. Full variable domain (rest looked up from reference TRBV5-1 and TRBJ2-7): KAGVTQTPRYLIKTRGQQVTLSCSPISGHRSVSWYQQTPGQGLQFLFEYFSETQRNKGNFPGRFSGRQFSNSRSEMNVSTLELGDSALYLCASSLTSGSSEQYFGPGTRLTVT.

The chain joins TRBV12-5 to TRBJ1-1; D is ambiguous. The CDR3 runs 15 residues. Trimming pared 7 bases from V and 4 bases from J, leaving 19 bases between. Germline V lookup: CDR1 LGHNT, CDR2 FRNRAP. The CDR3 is CASAPPAGLLTEAFF. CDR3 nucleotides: TGTGCTAGTGCTCCACCGGCGGGCCTACTCACTGAAGCTTTCTTT. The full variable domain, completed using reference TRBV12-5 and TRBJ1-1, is DARVTQTPRHKVTEMGQEVTMRCQPILGHNTVFWYRQTMMQGLELLAYFRNRAPLDDSGMPKDRFSAEMPDATLATLKIQPSEPRDSAVYFCASAPPAGLLTEAFFGQGTRLTVV.

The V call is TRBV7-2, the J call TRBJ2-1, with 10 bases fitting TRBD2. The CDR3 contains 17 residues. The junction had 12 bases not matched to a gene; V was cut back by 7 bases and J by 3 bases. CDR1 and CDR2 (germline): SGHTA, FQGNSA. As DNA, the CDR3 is TGTGCCAGCACCCCCCGGGGTAGCGGGAGGCTCTACAATGAGCAGTTCTTC. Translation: CASTPRGSGRLYNEQFF. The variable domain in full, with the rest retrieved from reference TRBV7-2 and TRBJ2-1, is GAGVSQSPSNKVTEKGKDVELRCDPISGHTALYWYRQSLGQGLEFLIYFQGNSAPDKSGLPSDRFSAERTGGSVSTLTIQRTQQEDSAVYLCASTPRGSGRLYNEQFFGPGTRLTVL.

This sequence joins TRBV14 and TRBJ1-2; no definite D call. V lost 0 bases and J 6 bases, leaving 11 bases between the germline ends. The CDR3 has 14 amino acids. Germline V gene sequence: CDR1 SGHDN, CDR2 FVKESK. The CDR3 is CASSQDLLSDGYTF. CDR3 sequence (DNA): TGTGCCAGCAGCCAAGATTTATTGAGTGATGGCTACACCTTC.